This T cell receptor (beta chain) was sequenced in a study of beta chain features in type 1 diabetes. Study-level background: All samples together contributed approximately 100 million sorted cells for examination. General observations from the study: In type 1 diabetes patients, VDJ junctions had fewer insertions; deletions at these junctions were more frequent. Among all four CD4+ subsets, Type 1 diabetes patients had TCRB CDR3s that were moderately but significantly shorter.

Via the markers CD45RO/CCR7/CD25/CD127/CD95/CD27, stem cell-like memory, regulatory, central memory and naive CD4+ cells were sorted. Germline assignment: CDR1 KGHSH and CDR2 LQKENI. With 1 base clipped from V and 0 bases from J, the junction kept 2 bases outside the gene matches. The CDR3 totals 16 residues. Concerning this clone: No antigen is known for it.

Sequencing targeted expressed TCRB transcripts, as all isolated RNA had been reverse transcribed. The repertoire was sequenced with immunoSEQ multiplex PCR; TCRdb's copy has only in-frame clones and lacks some. The sample includes a few hundred thousand clones, roughly 10% of them seen just once. Sequenced sample: naive CD4+ T cells from blood. The TCR originated in a man under 40 with type 1 diabetes. The genes are TRBV18 and TRBJ2-1; 8 bases line up with TRBD2. The CDR3 sequence is CASSPQRGTSYNEQFF. The CDR3 DNA follows: TGTGCCAGCTCACCACAGCGGGGGACCTCCTACAATGAGCAGTTCTTC.